The text below deals with one TCR beta chain. The CDR3 runs 13 residues. The V and J ends lost 6 bases and 3 bases, in that order; junction bases with no gene match: 2. Germline V gives CDR1 SNHLY, CDR2 FYNNEI. Original processing notes: Researchers report that nucleated cell counts were estimated from reference gene primer amplification. Measured with immunoSEQ multiplex PCR; TCRdb has only the in-frame clones, and not every one. V and J calls plus clone size are reproduced from that table; the DNA served to infer D and trimming. The sample holds about 78,000 clones, around 80% seen once. These data come from a study of blood T cell repertoires in COVID-19. The wider study: Sites across the United States, Italy and Spain contributed samples from acute and convalescent COVID-19. Sample material is recorded as cDNA or gDNA derived from T cells, B-cell-depleted T cells, or PBMCs.

The V gene is TRBV2, the J gene TRBJ2-5; 9 bases are a match to TRBD1. The sequencing input was peripheral blood. The sequence came from a man aged 60-69 years with active or convalescent COVID-19. The CDR3 protein is CASSRDREETQYF. The CDR3, as DNA: TGTGCCAGCAGCCGGGACAGGGAAGAGACCCAGTACTTC. The complete variable domain, with remaining parts taken from reference TRBV2 and TRBJ2-5, reads EPEVTQTPSHQVTQMGQEVILRCVPISNHLYFYWYRQILGQKVEFLVSFYNNEISEKSEIFDDQFSVERPDGSNFTLKIRSTKLEDSAMYFCASSRDREETQYFGPGTRLLVL.